Presented here are 20 T cell receptor beta chains from one specimen sequenced in a study of cytomegalovirus exposure and HLA in healthy donors. PCR primers comprised 60 Vbeta and 13 Jbeta primers. The method was immunoSEQ multiplex PCR; TCRdb's version includes in-frame clones alone and lacks a portion of them. The sample contains about 55,000 clones, more than 65% of which appear only once. Sample: PBMCs. All receptors derive from a man aged 40-50 years in good health and CMV-seropositive.

The genes are TRBV4-2 and TRBJ2-1; D ambiguous. V gave up 0 bases and J gave up 7 bases, with 16 bases separating them. Germline CDR1 reads LGHNA; CDR2 reads YNFKEQ. CDR3 length: 16 residues. Here the CDR3 reads CASSQDSASRLNEQFF. CDR3 in DNA: TGTGCCAGCAGCCAAGATTCGGCTAGTAGGTTGAATGAGCAGTTCTTC.

This clone showed up just once. The rearrangement uses TRBV5-6 and TRBJ1-1; TRBD1 agrees at 7 bases. V was clipped by 1 base and J by 1 base; unmatched bases: 7. CDR3 length: 16 amino acids. Per the germline V gene, CDR1 is SGHDT and CDR2 is YYEEEE. The CDR3 nucleotides are TGTGCCAGCAGCTTGTGGGGGACAGATCAGAACACTGAAGCTTTCTTT. It specifies CASSLWGTDQNTEAFF.

V gene TRBV2 combines with J gene TRBJ2-5; TRBD2 agrees at 8 bases. J gave up 5 bases and V 1 base, and 6 bases lay outside the gene matches. Germline V gene lookup returns CDR1 SNHLY and CDR2 FYNNEI. CDR3 size: 15 residues. The CDR3 is CASSEGTSPGETQYF. The CDR3 region has the DNA TGTGCCAGCAGTGAAGGGACTAGCCCGGGCGAGACCCAGTACTTC.

The chain links TRBV2 to TRBJ2-7, with 12 bases fitting TRBD1. The CDR3 has 14 residues. Germline loops: CDR1 SNHLY, CDR2 FYNNEI. V trimming: 7 bases; J trimming: 5 bases; junction bases outside the gene matches: 6. This chain's CDR3 is CASKVGTGGDEQYF. The CDR3 nucleotides are TGTGCCAGCAAAGTGGGGACAGGGGGCGACGAGCAGTACTTC. Variable domain in full (rest from reference TRBV2 and TRBJ2-7): EPEVTQTPSHQVTQMGQEVILRCVPISNHLYFYWYRQILGQKVEFLVSFYNNEISEKSEIFDDQFSVERPDGSNFTLKIRSTKLEDSAMYFCASKVGTGGDEQYFGPGTRLTVT.

This chain uses TRBV29-1 with TRBJ1-3; 8 positions match TRBD1. V shed 6 bases, J shed 14 bases, and the junction held 18 bases outside the gene matches. The CDR3 contains 14 residues. CDR1 SQVTM and CDR2 ANQGSEA come from the germline V gene. CDR3 amino acids: CSVAGQVSGNAVYF. CDR3 DNA: TGCAGCGTCGCGGGACAGGTCTCTGGAAACGCCGTATATTTT.

CDR3 nucleotides: TGCGCCAGCAGCTTGAGGACAGGGGGTGAGATCTATGGCTACACCTTC. This translates into CASSLRTGGEIYGYTF. The chain links TRBV5-1 to TRBJ1-2, with 10 bases matching TRBD1. The CDR3 extends over 16 amino acids. V gave up 1 base and J gave up 4 bases; unmatched junction bases: 7. Germline CDR1 reads SGHRS; CDR2 reads YFSETQ.

A few counts support this clone. V and J are TRBV5-5 and TRBJ1-2; perhaps TRBD1 as D (6 bases). The germline V gene has CDR1 SGHKS and CDR2 YYEKEE (reference sequence). The V end was cut by 4 bases, the J end by 3 bases, with 16 bases between. The CDR3 has 15 residues. CDR3 bases: TGTGCCAGCAGCCCCATTATGAACAGGGACTATGGCTACACCTTC. Encoded protein: CASSPIMNRDYGYTF.

The gene calls are TRBV7-2 and TRBJ2-7; 9 bases match TRBD1. The CDR3 totals 14 residues. Germline V gene data show CDR1 as SGHTA and CDR2 as FQGNSA. Unmatched junction bases numbered 7, after V lost 4 bases and J lost 6 bases. The CDR3 DNA reads as TGTGCCAGCAGCTCAACATACAGGGGGCTCGAGCAGTACTTC. Translation: CASSSTYRGLEQYF. Full variable domain (outside the CDR3, taken from reference TRBV7-2 and TRBJ2-7): GAGVSQSPSNKVTEKGKDVELRCDPISGHTALYWYRQSLGQGLEFLIYFQGNSAPDKSGLPSDRFSAERTGGSVSTLTIQRTQQEDSAVYLCASSSTYRGLEQYFGPGTRLTVT.

This clone was recorded a few times. V is TRBV30 and J is TRBJ2-5, with TRBD2 matching 11 bases. Trimming at V came to 5 bases and at J to 6 bases, leaving 5 bases not matched to a gene. The CDR3 consists of 13 residues. The germline gives CDR1 GTSNPN, CDR2 SVGIG (reference sequence). The CDR3 sequence is CAWELAGGKTQYF. The DNA of the CDR3 is TGTGCCTGGGAGCTAGCGGGGGGAAAGACCCAGTACTTC.

CDR3 sequence: CASSVPGVSTEAFF. CDR3 nucleotide sequence: TGTGCCAGTAGCGTACCGGGGGTTAGCACTGAAGCTTTCTTT. The genes are TRBV19 and TRBJ1-1, with a possible D match to TRBD1 (5 bases). Germline CDR1 is LNHDA and CDR2 is SQIVND (reference sequence). This CDR3 has 14 residues. Trimming shortened V by 6 bases and J by 4 bases, and 15 bases separated the two germline ends.

This clone was seen just once. Other nucleotide sequences in the sample specify the same CDR3. The V and J genes are TRBV5-1 and TRBJ2-3; TRBD1 aligns across 8 bases. Germline V gives CDR1 SGHRS, CDR2 YFSETQ. CDR3 length: 15 residues. V lost 4 bases, J lost 4 bases, and 8 bases stayed unmatched. The CDR3 here is CASSPRQGLSDTQYF. The CDR3 DNA reads as TGCGCCAGCAGCCCCCGACAGGGGCTATCAGATACGCAGTATTTT.

The CDR3, as DNA: TGTGCCAGCAGCCGGGACACAGCTCAGCCCCAGCATTTT. This gives the protein CASSRDTAQPQHF. This rearrangement joins TRBV5-4 to TRBJ1-5; D is perhaps TRBD1 (6 bases). V was shortened by 4 bases and J by 6 bases, with 11 bases between the two germline ends. The CDR3 covers 13 residues. Per the germline V gene, CDR1 is SGHNT and CDR2 is YYREEE (reference sequence).

This rearrangement joins TRBV28 to TRBJ1-2, with a tentative D call TRBD1 (5 bases). The V end was cut by 1 base, the J end by 4 bases, with 10 bases between. Germline V CDR1 and CDR2: MDHEN, SYDVKM. The CDR3 is 14 residues long. CDR3 in DNA: TGTGCCAGCAGTTTATTTGGTGGGGCCTATGGCTACACCTTC. The encoded protein is CASSLFGGAYGYTF.

This clone was counted once. The rearrangement links TRBV4-2 to TRBJ2-3; D is uncertain. The germline V gene has CDR1 LGHNA and CDR2 YNFKEQ. Trimming left V 4 bases short and J 2 bases short, with 16 bases between. CDR3 length equals 16 residues. CDR3 DNA sequence: TGTGCCAGCAGCCTTACAGATAGAGCAGACACAGATACGCAGTATTTT. As protein: CASSLTDRADTDTQYF.

CDR3 in amino acids: CAWRPTGQKNYGYTF. The CDR3 DNA reads TGTGCCTGGAGACCCACGGGACAGAAAAACTATGGCTACACCTTC. J is TRBJ1-2 and V is TRBV30; 7 bases agree with TRBD1. This CDR3 has 15 amino acids. The J segment lost 2 bases and the V segment lost 3 bases, leaving 9 bases of the junction unmatched. Germline V gene lookup returns CDR1 GTSNPN and CDR2 SVGIG (reference sequence).

This sequence joins TRBV2 and TRBJ2-3; D may be TRBD2 (5 bases). CDR3 length: 15 residues. Per germline, CDR1 SNHLY and CDR2 FYNNEI. V lost 4 bases to trimming and J lost 4 bases, with 15 bases between them. CDR3 nucleotide sequence: TGTGCCAGCAGTGTCCCCGGGTCTAGCTCAGATACGCAGTATTTT. It yields the protein CASSVPGSSSDTQYF.

V and J are TRBV5-1 and TRBJ2-2; 7 nucleotides line up with TRBD1. The germline V gene has CDR1 SGHRS and CDR2 YFSETQ. The CDR3 covers 14 residues. Trimming took 7 bases from V and 4 from J; bases not matched to a gene: 7. Written as DNA, the CDR3 is TGCGCCAGCGCTACAGGGGTTTCCACCGGGGAGCTGTTTTTT. Amino acids: CASATGVSTGELFF.

The V and J genes are TRBV7-2 and TRBJ2-5, with 10 bases aligning to TRBD2. Unmatched junction bases numbered 6, after V lost 4 bases and J lost 4 bases. The CDR3 length is 15 residues. Germline CDR1 SGHTA, CDR2 FQGNSA. DNA for the CDR3: TGTGCCAGCAGCTCCCGGACTAGCGGTACAGAGACCCAGTACTTC. Translated, it gives CASSSRTSGTETQYF.

The J gene is TRBJ1-1, the V gene TRBV18, with D possibly matching TRBD1 (6 bases). Trimming took off 8 bases at V and 1 base at J, with 11 bases between the two ends. Germline CDR1 is KGHSH and CDR2 is LQKENI. The CDR3 totals 13 residues. CDR3 sequence (DNA): TGTGCCAGCACAGGGTTGGAGAACACTGAAGCTTTCTTT. Its protein product is CASTGLENTEAFF.

This clone was counted once. This chain links TRBV11-2 with TRBJ2-3; 10 nucleotides match TRBD2. Germline V CDR1 and CDR2: SGHAT, FQNNGV. After removal of 5 bases from V and 0 bases from J, the junction contained 5 bases not matched to a gene. This CDR3 spans 16 amino acids. The CDR3 DNA is TGTGCCAGCAGCCACACTAGCGGGGTTAGCACAGATACGCAGTATTTT. Protein sequence: CASSHTSGVSTDTQYF.